This T cell receptor beta chain came from a study of cytomegalovirus exposure and HLA in healthy donors. For this clone: The antigen remains undetermined.

Findings and caveats of the study: In vitro testing confirmed a few CMV-associated chains as specific for CMV antigens. Accounts indicate the classifier identified cytomegalovirus status with strong specificity and sensitivity.

Clones were sequenced by immunoSEQ multiplex PCR, and TCRdb holds only the in-frame ones, with some missing. The table records 200,000 to 300,000 clones, roughly 87% of them present only once. Per germline, CDR1 MNHNY and CDR2 SVGAGI (reference sequence). This CDR3 contains 15 residues. With 3 bases removed from V and 4 bases from J, the gap between germline ends came to 13 bases. Source material: PBMCs. This clonotype originated in a young woman in good health and CMV-seronegative. The chain couples TRBV6-6 to TRBJ1-3, with a possible D match to TRBD1 (6 bases). The CDR3 DNA reads as TGTGCCAGCAGTTATGCGGGGGGGCAGGGAAACACCATATATTTT. The encoded protein is CASSYAGGQGNTIYF.